This T cell receptor (beta chain) came from a study of cytomegalovirus exposure and HLA in healthy donors. For the study at large: Previous work identified roughly 120 million unique TCR beta sequences from some 170 million T cells.

CDR1 SGHAT and CDR2 FQNNGV come from the germline V gene. The CDR3 runs to 13 residues. V lost 1 base and J 5 bases, leaving 6 bases between the germline ends. It was with 60 Vbeta and 13 Jbeta primers that the PCR ran. Using immunoSEQ multiplex PCR, the repertoire was profiled, and TCRdb retains in-frame clones only, with some absent. The data show about 140,000 clones, around four fifths seen once. The sample was PBMCs. This chain uses TRBV11-2 with TRBJ2-1; D unclear. The TCR comes from a woman aged 40 to 50 in good health and CMV-seronegative. The CDR3 DNA follows: TGTGCCAGCAGCTTAGGTCAAAACAATGAGCAGTTCTTC. Amino acid sequence: CASSLGQNNEQFF.